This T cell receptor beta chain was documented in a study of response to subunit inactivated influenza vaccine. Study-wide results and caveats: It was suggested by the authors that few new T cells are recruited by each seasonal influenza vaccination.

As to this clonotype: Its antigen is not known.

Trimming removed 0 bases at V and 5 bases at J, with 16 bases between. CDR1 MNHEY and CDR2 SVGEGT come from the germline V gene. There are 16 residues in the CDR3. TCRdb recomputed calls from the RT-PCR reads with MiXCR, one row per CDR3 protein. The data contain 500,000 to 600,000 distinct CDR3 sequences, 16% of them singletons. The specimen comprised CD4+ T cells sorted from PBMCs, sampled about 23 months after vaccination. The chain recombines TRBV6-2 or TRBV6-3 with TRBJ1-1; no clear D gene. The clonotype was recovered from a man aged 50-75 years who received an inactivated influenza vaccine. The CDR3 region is CASSYSMGGRMTEAFF. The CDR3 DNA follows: TGTGCCAGCAGTTACTCGATGGGCGGGAGGATGACTGAAGCTTTCTTT.